One and the same sample provided the 16 T cell receptor beta chains below, sequenced in a study of response to subunit inactivated influenza vaccine. TCRdb used MiXCR to reprocess the RT-PCR reads, holding one entry per CDR3 protein. The profile covers about 190,000 distinct CDR3 sequences, with roughly 14% appearing a single time and about 26% taken by the ten largest. Here the sequenced sample was CD8+ T cells sorted from PBMCs, taken 5 to 6 days after vaccination. Receptor source: a man between 45 and 60 years old who received an inactivated influenza vaccine.

This clonotype was seen just once. The chain links TRBV10-2 to TRBJ2-3; 9 nucleotides line up with TRBD2. The junction had 9 bases not matched to a gene; V was cut back by 5 bases and J by 6 bases. The germline V gene has CDR1 WSHSY and CDR2 SAAADI. This CDR3 has 15 amino acids. CDR3 amino acids: CASSPTSGLVDTQYF. The CDR3 bases are TGCGCCAGCAGTCCGACTAGCGGTTTAGTGGATACGCAGTATTTT.

This clonotype was counted between two and nine times. This chain connects TRBV6-1 to TRBJ2-1; 8 bases are shared with TRBD2. The CDR3 is 13 amino acids. The germline CDR1 and CDR2 sequences are MNHNS and SASEGT. J was trimmed by 4 bases and V by 10 bases; bases with no gene match: 6. CDR3 loop: CATGTSTYNEQFF. Written as DNA, the CDR3 is TGTGCCACCGGGACTAGTACTTACAATGAGCAGTTCTTC.

The chain links TRBV5-8 to TRBJ1-5; no definite D call. Trimming shortened V by 2 bases and J by 6 bases, and 0 bases separated the two germline ends. CDR1 SGHTS and CDR2 YDEGEE come from the germline V gene. This CDR3 is 10 amino acids long. Written as DNA, the CDR3 is TGTGCCAGCAGCTTTCAGCCCCAGCATTTT. Protein product: CASSFQPQHF.

This sequence joins TRBV4-2 and TRBJ2-1; D is ambiguous. The V end lost 0 bases, the J end lost 4 bases, and 16 bases lay between the germline ends. Germline V gene data show CDR1 as LGHNA and CDR2 as YNFKEQ. This CDR3 spans 17 amino acids. CDR3 sequence: CASSQEGRMIIYNEQFF. CDR3 DNA: TGTGCCAGCAGCCAAGAGGGTCGGATGATAATATACAATGAGCAGTTCTTC.

This clonotype was found a few times. The chain joins TRBV15 to TRBJ2-1; D unresolved. CDR1 and CDR2 (germline): LNHNV, YYDKDF (reference sequence). Trimming removed 1 base from V and 7 bases from J, with 11 bases in between. This CDR3 region has 14 residues. CDR3: CATSRAGDGNEQFF. The DNA of the CDR3 is TGTGCCACCAGCAGAGCTGGGGATGGGAATGAGCAGTTCTTC.

V gene TRBV7-6 combines with J gene TRBJ2-1; no clear D. This CDR3 is 12 amino acids long. CDR1 and CDR2 from the germline V gene are SGHVS and FNYEAQ. V lost 5 bases and J lost 5, with 7 bases in between. This CDR3 is CASSPLNNEQFF. The CDR3 DNA reads as TGTGCCAGCAGCCCCCTTAACAATGAGCAGTTCTTC.

The gene calls are TRBV2 and TRBJ1-1, with TRBD1 matching 8 bases. V was clipped by 10 bases and J by 1 base; unmatched bases: 17. The germline V gene has CDR1 SNHLY and CDR2 FYNNEI. This CDR3 comprises 17 residues. In DNA, the CDR3 is TGTGCCACCAGCGGATCGGGACAGGTAGTTCCGAACACTGAAGCTTTCTTT. This sequence encodes CATSGSGQVVPNTEAFF.

This clonotype was picked up a small number of times. The rearrangement uses TRBV2 and TRBJ2-7, with D unclear. Germline V lookup: CDR1 SNHLY, CDR2 FYNNEI. V was trimmed by 6 bases and J by 1 base, leaving 7 bases between them. This CDR3 region has 12 residues. DNA for the CDR3: TGTGCCAGCAGGCCTCATTCCTACGAGCAGTACTTC. Its translation: CASRPHSYEQYF. The variable domain in full, completed from reference TRBV2 and TRBJ2-7, reads EPEVTQTPSHQVTQMGQEVILRCVPISNHLYFYWYRQILGQKVEFLVSFYNNEISEKSEIFDDQFSVERPDGSNFTLKIRSTKLEDSAMYFCASRPHSYEQYFGPGTRLTVT.

This clonotype was found a few times. The V call is TRBV14, the J call TRBJ1-2; unclear D gene. From germline, CDR1 is SGHDN and CDR2 FVKESK. V lost 0 bases to trimming and J lost 4 bases, with 6 bases between them. The CDR3 extends over 13 amino acids. The CDR3 region has the DNA TGTGCCAGCAGCCAAGACTGGGGCTATGGCTACACCTTC. Protein: CASSQDWGYGYTF.

Worth noting for this clonotype: This sequence may be a read error, since a much larger clone differs from it by one base. The V gene is TRBV7-6, the J gene TRBJ1-1; D remains ambiguous. V lost 4 bases and J 1 base, leaving 7 bases between the germline ends. Germline V lookup: CDR1 SGHVS, CDR2 FNYEAQ. CDR3 length: 13 residues. The CDR3 DNA follows: TGTGCCAGCAGCTCAGGACGGAACACTGAAGCTTTCTTT. Its protein is CASSSGRNTEAFF.

A few counts support this clonotype. This chain uses TRBV29-1 with TRBJ2-2, with TRBD2 matching 11 bases. V was pared by 4 bases and J by 6 bases, with 19 bases of the junction left unmatched. This CDR3 has 19 residues. Germline V gene sequence: CDR1 SQVTM, CDR2 ANQGSEA. The DNA for the CDR3 is TGCAGCGTTGTTCTCACCGGGACTAGCGGAGGAGGGGTGGCCGGGGAGCTGTTTTTT. Amino acid sequence: CSVVLTGTSGGGVAGELFF.

This clonotype was seen only a few times. The J gene is TRBJ2-1, the V gene TRBV11-2, with D perhaps TRBD2 (5 bases). In germline, CDR1 is SGHAT, CDR2 FQNNGV. Trimming left V 1 base short and J 4 bases short, with 20 bases between. This CDR3 comprises 18 residues. The CDR3 DNA sequence: TGTGCCAGCAGCTTAGGTACATGGCGGCTAGCTTGGTACAATGAGCAGTTCTTC. Amino acids: CASSLGTWRLAWYNEQFF.

The rearrangement uses TRBV3-1 and TRBJ2-2, with 9 bases that match TRBD2. The ends lost 3 bases at V and 0 bases at J; junction bases unmatched: 2. This CDR3 contains 16 residues. The V gene's germline CDR1 is LGHDT and CDR2 YNNKEL (reference sequence). Here the CDR3 reads CASSHRGGANTGELFF. CDR3 nucleotides: TGTGCCAGCAGCCACCGCGGGGGGGCGAACACCGGGGAGCTGTTTTTT.

This clonotype was detected a few times. The rearrangement uses TRBV12-3 or TRBV12-4 and TRBJ2-7, with no clear D. The V gene lost 5 bases and the J gene lost 6 bases, with 11 bases spanning the gap. This CDR3 comprises 12 residues. The CDR3 nucleotides are TGTGCCAGCAGTCCGACGGGTCCCGAGCAGTACTTC. Residues: CASSPTGPEQYF.

The gene calls are TRBV6-2 or TRBV6-3 and TRBJ1-5, with D uncertain. Germline V gene data show CDR1 as MNHEY and CDR2 as SVGEGT. The CDR3 is 15 amino acids. V shed 7 bases and J shed 5 bases, with 18 bases lying between them. The CDR3 DNA is TGTGCCAGCAATAAAAGGTGTTCCGGTGATCAGCCCCAGCATTTT. Its protein product is CASNKRCSGDQPQHF.

The rearrangement joins TRBV6-2 or TRBV6-3 to TRBJ2-7, with TRBD2 matching 13 bases. With 4 bases clipped from V and 0 bases from J, the junction kept 9 bases outside the gene matches. Germline assignment: CDR1 MNHEY and CDR2 SVGEGT. This CDR3 has 18 residues. CDR3 in DNA: TGTGCCAGCAGTTCGGGACTAGCGGGGCCCCACAGCTCCTACGAGCAGTACTTC. Translated, it gives CASSSGLAGPHSSYEQYF.